The sequence of this TCR beta chain was determined in a study of OX40 agonist ivuxolimab in advanced cancers. For the study at large: Prior checkpoint blockade (anti-PD-1, anti-PD-L1 or anti-CTLA-4) was permitted; 40% had it. Three patients, one with hepatocellular carcinoma and two with cutaneous melanoma, responded partially. Study-level points and caveats: More expanded clones were seen, on average, in CD8+ T cells than in CD4+. Also present in some nonresponders was a low level of normalized T-cell clonal expansion.

This table comes from immunoSEQ multiplex PCR, and its TCRdb copy is limited to in-frame clones, with some not included. The table has about 70,000 clones, approximately 83% seen once; the top ten hold 0.5% to 0.6%. As regards this clone: The antigen remains undetermined.

This clonotype originated in an adult with an advanced solid tumor such as melanoma, head and neck, liver or kidney cancer. The specimen was CD4+ or CD8+ T cells sorted from blood, collected in a trial of the OX40 agonist ivuxolimab.

CDR3 in DNA: TGCGCCAGCAGCCCAAAAGACAGGGATTCCTACGAGCAGTACTTC. Protein product: CASSPKDRDSYEQYF. The genes are TRBV5-1 and TRBJ2-7, with 7 positions matching TRBD1. This CDR3 is 15 amino acids long. The germline V gene encodes CDR1 SGHRS and CDR2 YFSETQ. V lost 4 bases and J lost 1; bases outside the gene matches: 8.